This TCR beta chain derives from a study of blood T cell repertoires in COVID-19. This table comes from immunoSEQ multiplex PCR, and its TCRdb copy is limited to in-frame clones, with some not included. This sample has about 65,000 clones, with about 94% found just once. Trimming pared 5 bases from V and 0 bases from J, leaving 8 bases between. Looked up from germline, CDR1 is SGHRS and CDR2 is YFSETQ. The CDR3 extends over 14 amino acids. The chain is built from TRBV5-1 and TRBJ2-2, with D hard to call. The sequence derives from a man between 65 and 85 years old with active COVID-19. Sequencing was performed on peripheral blood. This CDR3 is CASRLTANTGELFF. DNA for the CDR3: TGCGCCAGCAGACTAACCGCGAACACCGGGGAGCTGTTTTTT. Variable domain in full (rest from reference TRBV5-1 and TRBJ2-2): KAGVTQTPRYLIKTRGQQVTLSCSPISGHRSVSWYQQTPGQGLQFLFEYFSETQRNKGNFPGRFSGRQFSNSRSEMNVSTLELGDSALYLCASRLTANTGELFFGEGSRLTVL.